Below are 5 T cell receptor beta chains sequenced from a single sample in a study of T cells in pancreatic ductal adenocarcinoma. Selected pancreatic ductal adenocarcinoma patients had undergone surgery without neoadjuvant therapy. Libraries were prepared by immunoSEQ multiplex PCR; TCRdb keeps only in-frame clonotypes and omits some of them. The sample lists more than 85,000 clones; about 95% were seen once. Sample: PBMCs. These receptors were collected from a human donor with pancreatic ductal adenocarcinoma.

This clone was recorded only once. The CDR3 bases are TGTGCCAGCAGCTTCGTTTCGGGACTCTTAACCCAGTACTTC. Translating it yields CASSFVSGLLTQYF. The chain has TRBV5-6 and TRBJ2-5, with TRBD2 as a possible D gene (6 bases). V lost 2 bases, J lost 8 bases, and 16 bases lay in between. The CDR3 runs to 14 residues. Germline CDR1 is SGHDT and CDR2 is YYEEEE.

CDR3 sequence reads: CASSQTDRGLDEQYF. In DNA, the CDR3 is TGTGCCAGTAGCCAAACGGACAGGGGGCTTGACGAGCAGTACTTC. The J gene is TRBJ2-7, the V gene TRBV19; 11 nucleotides align to TRBD1. After removal of 6 bases from V and 5 bases from J, the junction contained 9 bases not matched to a gene. The CDR3 spans 15 residues. The germline V gene encodes CDR1 LNHDA and CDR2 SQIVND (reference sequence).

The chain has TRBV20-1 and TRBJ2-5; no definite D call. The V gene lost 6 bases and the J gene lost 8 bases, with 7 bases spanning the gap. The CDR3 has 9 residues. Germline V gene data show CDR1 as DFQATT and CDR2 as SNEGSKA (reference sequence). In DNA form, the CDR3 reads TGCAGTGCCCCCCTAACCCAGTACTTC. This codes for CSAPLTQYF.

The rearrangement joins TRBV7-2 to TRBJ2-7, with 9 bases lining up with TRBD2. The trim removed 1 base at V and 3 bases at J, leaving 4 bases unmatched. The CDR3 has 15 amino acids. CDR1 is SGHTA, CDR2 FQGNSA, per germline. CDR3 sequence reads: CASSLDPSGIYEQYF. CDR3 in DNA: TGTGCCAGCAGCTTAGACCCTAGCGGGATCTACGAGCAGTACTTC.

This rearrangement joins TRBV6-5 to TRBJ2-7; tentatively, D is TRBD1 (5 bases). The CDR3 has 15 amino acids. Trimming took off 2 bases at V and 0 bases at J, with 11 bases between the two ends. The germline V gene has CDR1 MNHEY and CDR2 SVGAGI. This CDR3 reads CASSYAMGPSYEQYF. The CDR3 nucleotides are TGTGCCAGCAGTTACGCGATGGGGCCCTCCTACGAGCAGTACTTC.